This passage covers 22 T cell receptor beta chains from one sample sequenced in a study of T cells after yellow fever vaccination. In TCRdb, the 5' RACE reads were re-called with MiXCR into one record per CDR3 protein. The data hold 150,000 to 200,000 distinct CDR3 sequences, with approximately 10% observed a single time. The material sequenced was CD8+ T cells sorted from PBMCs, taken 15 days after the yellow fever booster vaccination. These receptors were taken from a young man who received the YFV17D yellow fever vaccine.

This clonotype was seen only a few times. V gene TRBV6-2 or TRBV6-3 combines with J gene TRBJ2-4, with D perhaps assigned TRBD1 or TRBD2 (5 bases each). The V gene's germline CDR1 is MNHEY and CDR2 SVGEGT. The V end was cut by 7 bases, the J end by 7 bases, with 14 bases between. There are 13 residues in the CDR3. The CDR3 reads CASIGTSLNIQYF. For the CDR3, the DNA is TGTGCCAGCATCGGGACCTCGTTGAACATTCAGTACTTC.

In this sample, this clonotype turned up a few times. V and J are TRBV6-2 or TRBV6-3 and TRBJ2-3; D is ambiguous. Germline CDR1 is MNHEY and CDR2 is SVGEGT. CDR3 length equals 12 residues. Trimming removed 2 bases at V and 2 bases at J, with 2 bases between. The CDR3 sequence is CASSYPTDTQYF. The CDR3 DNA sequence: TGTGCCAGCAGTTACCCCACAGATACGCAGTATTTT.

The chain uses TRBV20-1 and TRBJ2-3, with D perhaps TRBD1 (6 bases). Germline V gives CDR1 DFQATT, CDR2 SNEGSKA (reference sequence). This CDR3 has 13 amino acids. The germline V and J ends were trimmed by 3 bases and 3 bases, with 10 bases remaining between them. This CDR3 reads CSASGQSTDTQYF. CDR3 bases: TGCAGTGCTAGCGGACAGTCTACAGATACGCAGTATTTT.

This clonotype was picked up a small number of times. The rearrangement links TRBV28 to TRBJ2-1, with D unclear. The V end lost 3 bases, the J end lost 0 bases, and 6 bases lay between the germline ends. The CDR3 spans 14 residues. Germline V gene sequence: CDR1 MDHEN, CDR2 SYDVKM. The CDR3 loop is CASSFHGSYNEQFF. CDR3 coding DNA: TGTGCCAGCAGTTTTCACGGCTCCTACAATGAGCAGTTCTTC.

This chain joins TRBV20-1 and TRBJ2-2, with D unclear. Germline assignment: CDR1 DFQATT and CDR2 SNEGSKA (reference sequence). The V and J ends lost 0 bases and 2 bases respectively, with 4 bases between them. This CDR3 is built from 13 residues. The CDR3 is CSAREGNTGELFF. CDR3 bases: TGCAGTGCTAGAGAGGGTAACACCGGGGAGCTGTTTTTT.

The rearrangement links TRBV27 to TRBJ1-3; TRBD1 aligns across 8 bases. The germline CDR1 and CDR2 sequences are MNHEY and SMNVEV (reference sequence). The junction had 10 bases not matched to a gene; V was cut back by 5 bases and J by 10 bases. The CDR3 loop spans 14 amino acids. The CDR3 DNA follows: TGTGCCAGCAGTCCAGCGACAGGGACAGGTACCATATATTTT. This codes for CASSPATGTGTIYF.

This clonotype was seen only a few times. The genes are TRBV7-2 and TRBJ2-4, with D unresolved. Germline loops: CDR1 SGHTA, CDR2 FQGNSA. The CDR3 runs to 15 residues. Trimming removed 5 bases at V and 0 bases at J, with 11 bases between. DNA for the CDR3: TGTGCCAGCAGCGCGTCGAGCCTAGCCAAAAACATTCAGTACTTC. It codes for CASSASSLAKNIQYF.

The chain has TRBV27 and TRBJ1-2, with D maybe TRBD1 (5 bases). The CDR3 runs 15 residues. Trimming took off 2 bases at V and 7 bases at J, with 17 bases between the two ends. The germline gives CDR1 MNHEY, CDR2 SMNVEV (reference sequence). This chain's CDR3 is CASSLHGGWVGGYTF. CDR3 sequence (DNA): TGTGCCAGCAGTTTACATGGGGGGTGGGTTGGTGGCTACACCTTC.

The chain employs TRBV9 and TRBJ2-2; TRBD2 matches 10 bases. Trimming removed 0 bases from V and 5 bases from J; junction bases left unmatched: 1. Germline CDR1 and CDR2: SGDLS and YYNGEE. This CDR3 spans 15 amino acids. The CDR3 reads CASSVETSGTGELFF. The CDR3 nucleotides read TGTGCCAGCAGCGTAGAGACTAGCGGGACCGGGGAGCTGTTTTTT. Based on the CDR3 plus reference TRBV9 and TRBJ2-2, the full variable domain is DSGVTQTPKHLITATGQRVTLRCSPRSGDLSVYWYQQSLDQGLQFLIQYYNGEERAKGNILERFSAQQFPDLHSELNLSSLELGDSALYFCASSVETSGTGELFFGEGSRLTVL.

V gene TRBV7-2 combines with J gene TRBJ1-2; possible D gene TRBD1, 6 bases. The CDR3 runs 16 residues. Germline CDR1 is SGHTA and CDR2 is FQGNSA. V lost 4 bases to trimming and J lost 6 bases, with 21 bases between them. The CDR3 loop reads CASSSRGQIITDGYTF. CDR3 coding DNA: TGTGCCAGCAGCTCGAGAGGACAGATTATTACGGATGGCTACACCTTC.

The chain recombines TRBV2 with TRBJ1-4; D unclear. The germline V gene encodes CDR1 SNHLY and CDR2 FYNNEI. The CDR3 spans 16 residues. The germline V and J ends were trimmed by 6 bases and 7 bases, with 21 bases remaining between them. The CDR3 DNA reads TGTGCCAGCAGCCCCGGGCCACGGAATTGGTCTGAAAAACTGTTTTTT. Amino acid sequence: CASSPGPRNWSEKLFF.

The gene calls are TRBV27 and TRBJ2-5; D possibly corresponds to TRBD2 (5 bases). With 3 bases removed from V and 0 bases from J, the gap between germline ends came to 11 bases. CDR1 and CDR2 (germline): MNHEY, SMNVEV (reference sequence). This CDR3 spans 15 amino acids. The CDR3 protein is CASSFQTGDQETQYF. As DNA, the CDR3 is TGTGCCAGCAGTTTCCAGACCGGGGACCAAGAGACCCAGTACTTC.

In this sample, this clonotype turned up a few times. The CDR3 sequence: CSVEGTATNYGYTF. CDR3 nucleotides: TGCAGCGTTGAAGGGACTGCGACTAACTATGGCTACACCTTC. The chain recombines TRBV29-1 with TRBJ1-2; D ambiguous. Germline assignment: CDR1 SQVTM and CDR2 ANQGSEA. The CDR3 spans 14 residues. Trimming took off 1 base at V and 0 bases at J, with 9 bases between the two ends.

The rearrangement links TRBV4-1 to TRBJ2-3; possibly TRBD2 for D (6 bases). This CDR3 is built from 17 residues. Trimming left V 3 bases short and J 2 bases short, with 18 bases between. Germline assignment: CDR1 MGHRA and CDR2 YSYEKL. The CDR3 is CASSHARTGENTDTQYF. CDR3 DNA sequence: TGCGCCAGCAGCCACGCTAGGACGGGGGAGAACACAGATACGCAGTATTTT.

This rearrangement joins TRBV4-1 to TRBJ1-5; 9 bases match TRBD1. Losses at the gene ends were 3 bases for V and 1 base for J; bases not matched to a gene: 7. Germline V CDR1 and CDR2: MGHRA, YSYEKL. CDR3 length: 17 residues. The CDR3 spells CASSQGQGALSNQPQHF. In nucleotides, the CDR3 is TGCGCCAGCAGCCAGGGACAGGGCGCGCTGAGCAATCAGCCCCAGCATTTT.

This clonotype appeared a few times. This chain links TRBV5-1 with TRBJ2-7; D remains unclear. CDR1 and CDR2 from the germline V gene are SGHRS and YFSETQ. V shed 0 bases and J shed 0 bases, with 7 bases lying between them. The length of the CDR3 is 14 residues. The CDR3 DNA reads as TGCGCCAGCAGCTTGGTAGCCAACTCCTACGAGCAGTACTTC. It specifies CASSLVANSYEQYF.

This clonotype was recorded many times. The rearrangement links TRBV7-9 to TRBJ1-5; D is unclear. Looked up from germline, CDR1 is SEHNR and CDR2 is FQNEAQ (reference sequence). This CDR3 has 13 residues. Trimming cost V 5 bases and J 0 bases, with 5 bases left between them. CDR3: CASSDYSNQPQHF. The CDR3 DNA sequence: TGTGCCAGCAGCGATTATAGCAATCAGCCCCAGCATTTT.

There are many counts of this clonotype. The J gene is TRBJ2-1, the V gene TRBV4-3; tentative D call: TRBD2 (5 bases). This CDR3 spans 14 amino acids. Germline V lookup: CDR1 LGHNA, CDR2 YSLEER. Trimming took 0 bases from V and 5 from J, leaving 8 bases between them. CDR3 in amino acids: CASSQDIGDNEQFF. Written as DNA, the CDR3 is TGCGCCAGCAGCCAAGATATCGGGGACAATGAGCAGTTCTTC.

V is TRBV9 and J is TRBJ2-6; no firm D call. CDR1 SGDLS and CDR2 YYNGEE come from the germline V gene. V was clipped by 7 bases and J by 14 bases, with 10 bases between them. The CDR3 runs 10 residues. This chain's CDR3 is CASGVRLLTF. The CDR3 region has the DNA TGTGCCAGCGGTGTTAGACTCCTGACTTTC. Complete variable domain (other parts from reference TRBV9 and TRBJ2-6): DSGVTQTPKHLITATGQRVTLRCSPRSGDLSVYWYQQSLDQGLQFLIQYYNGEERAKGNILERFSAQQFPDLHSELNLSSLELGDSALYFCASGVRLLTFGAGSRLTVL.

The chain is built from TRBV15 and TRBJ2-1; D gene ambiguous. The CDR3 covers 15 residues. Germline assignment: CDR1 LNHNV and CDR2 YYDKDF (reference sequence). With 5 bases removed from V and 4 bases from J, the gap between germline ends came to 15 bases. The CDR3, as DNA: TGTGCCACCAGCGGCGACCGTGGGGTATACAATGAGCAGTTCTTC. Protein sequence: CATSGDRGVYNEQFF.

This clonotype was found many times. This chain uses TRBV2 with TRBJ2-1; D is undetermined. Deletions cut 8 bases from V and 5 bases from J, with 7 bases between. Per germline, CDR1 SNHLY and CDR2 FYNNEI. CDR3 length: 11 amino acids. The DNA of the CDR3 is TGTGCCAGCCGACGAGACAATGAGCAGTTCTTC. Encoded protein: CASRRDNEQFF.

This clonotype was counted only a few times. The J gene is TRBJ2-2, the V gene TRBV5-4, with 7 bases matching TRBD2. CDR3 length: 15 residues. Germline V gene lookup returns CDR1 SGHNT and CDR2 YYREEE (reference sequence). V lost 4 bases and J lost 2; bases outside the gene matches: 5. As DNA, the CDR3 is TGTGCCAGCAGCCCGGCGGGGGTAAACACCGGGGAGCTGTTTTTT. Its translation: CASSPAGVNTGELFF.